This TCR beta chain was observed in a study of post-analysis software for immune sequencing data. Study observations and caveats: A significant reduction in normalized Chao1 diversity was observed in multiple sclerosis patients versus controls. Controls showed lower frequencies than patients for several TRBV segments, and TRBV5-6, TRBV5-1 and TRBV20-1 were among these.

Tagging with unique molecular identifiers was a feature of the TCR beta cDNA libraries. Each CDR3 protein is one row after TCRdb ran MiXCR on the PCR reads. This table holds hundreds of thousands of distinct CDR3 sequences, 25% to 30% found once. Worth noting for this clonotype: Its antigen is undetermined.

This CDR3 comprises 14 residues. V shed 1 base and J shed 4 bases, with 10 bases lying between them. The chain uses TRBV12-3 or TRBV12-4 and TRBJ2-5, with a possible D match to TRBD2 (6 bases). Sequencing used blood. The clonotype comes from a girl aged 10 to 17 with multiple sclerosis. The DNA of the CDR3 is TGTGCCAGCAGTTTAGTACTAGCCTCAGAGACCCAGTACTTC. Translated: CASSLVLASETQYF.